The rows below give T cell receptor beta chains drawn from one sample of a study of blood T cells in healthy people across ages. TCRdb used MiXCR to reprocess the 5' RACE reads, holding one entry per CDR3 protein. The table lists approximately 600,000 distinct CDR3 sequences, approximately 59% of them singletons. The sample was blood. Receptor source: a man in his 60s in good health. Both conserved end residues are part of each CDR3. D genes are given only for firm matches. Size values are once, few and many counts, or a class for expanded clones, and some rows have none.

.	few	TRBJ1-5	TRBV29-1	TGCAGCGTTGGACAGAACAATCAGCCCCAGCATTTT	CSVGQNNQPQHF
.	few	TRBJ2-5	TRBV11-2	TGTGCCAGCAGCTTAGTCGGAGGGATACAAGAGACCCAGTACTTC	CASSLVGGIQETQYF
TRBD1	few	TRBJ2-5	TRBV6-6	TGTGCCAGCAGTACCCGGGACAGGGGCCAAGAGACCCAGTACTTC	CASSTRDRGQETQYF
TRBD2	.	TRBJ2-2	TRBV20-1	TGCAGTGCTAGGGCCGGGACTAGCTCTACCGGGGAGCTGTTTTTT	CSARAGTSSTGELFF
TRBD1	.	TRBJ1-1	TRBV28	TGTGCCAGCAGTACCCCGTCAGGGGGCGCAGCAACTGAAGCTTTCTTT	CASSTPSGGAATEAFF
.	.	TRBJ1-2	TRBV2	TGTGCCAGCAGCGAGAGTGAAGGGTGGGGGGGTGGCTACACCTTC	CASSESEGWGGGYTF
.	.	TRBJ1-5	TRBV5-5	TGTGCCAGCAGCTTTGGGGGCCCAAGTCAGCCCCAGCATTTT	CASSFGGPSQPQHF
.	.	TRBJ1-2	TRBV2	TGTGCCAGCAGTGAACGGGGGTTGGGTGGCTACACCTTC	CASSERGLGGYTF
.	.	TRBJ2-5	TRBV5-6	TGTGCCAGCAGCTTTGATCCCCAAGAGGCCCAGTACTTC	CASSFDPQEAQYF
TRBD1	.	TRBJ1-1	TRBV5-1	TGCGCCAGCAGCGGGACAGGGGGCGCGGACACTGAAGCTTTCTTT	CASSGTGGADTEAFF
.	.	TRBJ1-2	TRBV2	TGTGCCAGCAGTGGAGGGGCGGGGGGCCACACCTTC	CASSGGAGGHTF
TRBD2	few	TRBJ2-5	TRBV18	TGTGCCAGCTCACCGAGCGGGGTGGAAGAGACCCAGTACTTC	CASSPSGVEETQYF
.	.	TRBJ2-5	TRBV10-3	TGTGCCATCGCCTTAGAACAAGAGACCCAGTACTTC	CAIALEQETQYF
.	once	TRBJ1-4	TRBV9	TGTGCCAGCAGCAGTCGGAACGGCCCTAATGAAAAACTGTTTTTT	CASSSRNGPNEKLFF
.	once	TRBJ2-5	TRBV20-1	TGCAGTGCTTATCAGGGCGAACAAGAGACCCAGTACTTC	CSAYQGEQETQYF
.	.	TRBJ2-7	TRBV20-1	TGCAGTGGCATGCAGGGATTAAGCTCCTACGAGCAGTACTTC	CSGMQGLSSYEQYF